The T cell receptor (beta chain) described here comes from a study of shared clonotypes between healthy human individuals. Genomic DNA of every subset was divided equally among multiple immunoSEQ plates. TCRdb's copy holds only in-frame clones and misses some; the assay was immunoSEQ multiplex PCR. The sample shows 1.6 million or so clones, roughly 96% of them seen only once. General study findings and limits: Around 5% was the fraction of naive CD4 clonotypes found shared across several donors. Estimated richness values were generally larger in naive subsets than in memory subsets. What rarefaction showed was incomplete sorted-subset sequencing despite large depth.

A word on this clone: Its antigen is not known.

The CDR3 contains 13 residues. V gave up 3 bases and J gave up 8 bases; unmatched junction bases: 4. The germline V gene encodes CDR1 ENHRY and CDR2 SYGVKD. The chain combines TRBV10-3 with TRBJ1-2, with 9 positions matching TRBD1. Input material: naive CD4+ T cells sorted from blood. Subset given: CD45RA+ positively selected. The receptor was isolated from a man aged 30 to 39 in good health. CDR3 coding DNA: TGTGCCATCAGTGAAGAAGGGACAGGGGGCTACACCTTC. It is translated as CAISEEGTGGYTF.